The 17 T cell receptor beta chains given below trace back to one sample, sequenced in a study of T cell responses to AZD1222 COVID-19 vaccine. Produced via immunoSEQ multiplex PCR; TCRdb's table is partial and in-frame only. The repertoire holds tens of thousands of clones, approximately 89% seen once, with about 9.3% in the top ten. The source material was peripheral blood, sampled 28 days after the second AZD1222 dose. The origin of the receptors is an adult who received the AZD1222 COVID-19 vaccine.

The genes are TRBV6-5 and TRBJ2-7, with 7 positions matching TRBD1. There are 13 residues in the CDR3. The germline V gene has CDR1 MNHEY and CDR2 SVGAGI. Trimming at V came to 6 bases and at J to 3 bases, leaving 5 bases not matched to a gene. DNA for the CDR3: TGTGCCAGCAGCGTGACAGGGAACTACGAGCAGTACTTC. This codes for CASSVTGNYEQYF.

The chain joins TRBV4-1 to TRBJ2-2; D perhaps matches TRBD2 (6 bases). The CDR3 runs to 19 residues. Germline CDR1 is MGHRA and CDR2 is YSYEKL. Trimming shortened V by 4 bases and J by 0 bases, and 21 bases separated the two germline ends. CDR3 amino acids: CASSLEAGDSFANTGELFF. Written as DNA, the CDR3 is TGCGCCAGCAGCCTAGAAGCGGGTGACAGCTTCGCGAACACCGGGGAGCTGTTTTTT.

Here the CDR3 DNA reads TGTGCCAGTAGTATAGCCGGAGCGTATAATTCACCCCTCCACTTT. Translation: CASSIAGAYNSPLHF. V gene TRBV19 combines with J gene TRBJ1-6, with D uncertain. V lost 1 base and J 4 bases, leaving 8 bases between the germline ends. CDR1 is LNHDA, CDR2 SQIVND, per germline (reference sequence). The CDR3 is 15 amino acids.

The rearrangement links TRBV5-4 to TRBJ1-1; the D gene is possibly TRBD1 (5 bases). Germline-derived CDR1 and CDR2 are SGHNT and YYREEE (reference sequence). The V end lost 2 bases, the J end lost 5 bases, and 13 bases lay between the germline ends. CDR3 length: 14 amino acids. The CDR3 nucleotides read TGTGCCAGCAGCTTCTTCGGGGGTAATACTGAAGCTTTCTTT. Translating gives CASSFFGGNTEAFF.

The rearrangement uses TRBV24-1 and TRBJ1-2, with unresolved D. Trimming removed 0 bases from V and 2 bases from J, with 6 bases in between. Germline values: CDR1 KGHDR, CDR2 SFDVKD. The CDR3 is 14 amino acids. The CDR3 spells CATSDLYGNYGYTF. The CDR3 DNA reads TGTGCCACCAGTGATTTGTACGGAAACTATGGCTACACCTTC.

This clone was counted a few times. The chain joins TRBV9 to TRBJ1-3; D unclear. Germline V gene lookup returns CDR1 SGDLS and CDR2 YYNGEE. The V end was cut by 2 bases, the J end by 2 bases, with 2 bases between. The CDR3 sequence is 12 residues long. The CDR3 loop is CASSVPGNTIYF. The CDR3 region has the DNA TGTGCCAGCAGCGTTCCTGGAAACACCATATATTTT.

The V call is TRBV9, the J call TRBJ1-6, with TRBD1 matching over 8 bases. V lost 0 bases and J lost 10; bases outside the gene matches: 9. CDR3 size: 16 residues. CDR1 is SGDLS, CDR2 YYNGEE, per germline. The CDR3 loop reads CASSVEGQGKGSPLHF. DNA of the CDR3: TGTGCCAGCAGCGTAGAAGGACAGGGTAAAGGATCACCCCTCCACTTT.

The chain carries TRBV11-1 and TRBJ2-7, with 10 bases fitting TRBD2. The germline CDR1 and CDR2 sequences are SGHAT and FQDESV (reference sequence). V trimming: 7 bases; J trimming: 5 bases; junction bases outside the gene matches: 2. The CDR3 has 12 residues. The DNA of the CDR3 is TGTGCCAGCAAGCGGGGGGGCGACGAGCAGTACTTC. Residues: CASKRGGDEQYF.

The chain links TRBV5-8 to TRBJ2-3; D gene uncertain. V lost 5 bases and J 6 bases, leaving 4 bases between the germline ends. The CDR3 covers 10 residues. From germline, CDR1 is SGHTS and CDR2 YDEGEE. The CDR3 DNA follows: TGTGCCAGCAGGTCTGATACGCAGTATTTT. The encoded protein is CASRSDTQYF.

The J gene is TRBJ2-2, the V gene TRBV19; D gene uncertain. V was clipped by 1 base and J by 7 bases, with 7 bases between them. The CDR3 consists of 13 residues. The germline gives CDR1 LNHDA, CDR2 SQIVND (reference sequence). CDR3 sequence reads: CASSIVGLGELFF. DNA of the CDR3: TGTGCCAGTAGTATAGTGGGCCTCGGGGAGCTGTTTTTT.

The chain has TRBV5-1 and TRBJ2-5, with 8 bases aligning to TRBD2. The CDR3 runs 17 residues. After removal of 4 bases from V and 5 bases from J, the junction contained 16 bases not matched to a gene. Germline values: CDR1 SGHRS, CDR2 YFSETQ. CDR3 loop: CASSPMGVAGLGETQYF. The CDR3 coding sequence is TGCGCCAGCAGCCCAATGGGGGTAGCGGGACTGGGGGAGACCCAGTACTTC.

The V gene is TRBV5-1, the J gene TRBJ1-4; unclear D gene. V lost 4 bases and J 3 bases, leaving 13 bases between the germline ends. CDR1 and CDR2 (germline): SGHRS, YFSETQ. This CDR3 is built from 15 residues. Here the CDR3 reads CASSPRGDPNEKLFF. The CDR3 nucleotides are TGCGCCAGCAGCCCCCGTGGAGACCCTAATGAAAAACTGTTTTTT.

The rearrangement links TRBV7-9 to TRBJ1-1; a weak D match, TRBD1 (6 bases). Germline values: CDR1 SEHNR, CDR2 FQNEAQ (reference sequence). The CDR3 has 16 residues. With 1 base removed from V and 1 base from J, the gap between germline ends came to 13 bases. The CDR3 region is CASSLVGGLGNTEAFF. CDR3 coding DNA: TGTGCCAGCAGCTTAGTCGGGGGGCTCGGGAACACTGAAGCTTTCTTT.

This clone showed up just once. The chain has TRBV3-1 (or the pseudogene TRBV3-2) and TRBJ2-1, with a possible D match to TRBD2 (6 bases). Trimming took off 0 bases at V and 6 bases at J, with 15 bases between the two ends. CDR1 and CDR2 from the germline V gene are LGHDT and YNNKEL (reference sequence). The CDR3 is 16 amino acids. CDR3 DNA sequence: TGTGCCAGCAGCCAAGATGGAGGGAGTCGAGGCAATGAGCAGTTCTTC. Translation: CASSQDGGSRGNEQFF.

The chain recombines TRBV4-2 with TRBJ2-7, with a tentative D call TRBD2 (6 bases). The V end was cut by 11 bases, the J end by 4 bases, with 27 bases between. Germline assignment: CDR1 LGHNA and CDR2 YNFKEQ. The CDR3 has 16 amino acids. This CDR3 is CALRRDLWMERYEQYF. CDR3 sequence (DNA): TGTGCCCTCCGGAGGGACCTGTGGATGGAGCGATACGAGCAGTACTTC.

The CDR3 sequence: CASSQELAGGPGEYEQYF. The CDR3 DNA reads as TGCGCCAGCAGCCAAGAACTAGCGGGGGGGCCAGGGGAGTACGAGCAGTACTTC. The rearrangement joins TRBV4-3 to TRBJ2-7, with 13 bases identical to TRBD2. V shed 0 bases and J 4 bases; nucleotides not matched to a gene: 9. The CDR3 is 18 amino acids. Germline CDR1 reads LGHNA; CDR2 reads YSLEER.

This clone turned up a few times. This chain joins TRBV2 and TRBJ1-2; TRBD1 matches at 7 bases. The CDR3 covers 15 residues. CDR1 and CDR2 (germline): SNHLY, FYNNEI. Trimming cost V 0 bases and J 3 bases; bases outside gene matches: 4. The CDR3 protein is CASSEAGGQDYGYTF. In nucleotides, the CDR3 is TGTGCCAGCAGTGAAGCGGGTGGACAGGACTATGGCTACACCTTC.